The entry that follows covers one T cell receptor (beta chain) sequence. This specimen comes from a study of blood T cell repertoires in COVID-19. Study-wide context: Samples representing acute and convalescent COVID-19 were sourced from the United States, Italy and Spain. From T cells, B-cell-depleted T cells, or PBMCs came the material, which was cDNA or gDNA.

The V segment lost 6 bases and the J segment 0 bases; nucleotides outside the gene matches: 7. The length of the CDR3 is 14 residues. Germline V lookup: CDR1 SQVTM, CDR2 ANQGSEA. Authors' analysis steps: Amplification with reference gene primers provided the estimates of nucleated cell counts. The data were produced by immunoSEQ multiplex PCR, yet TCRdb's version contains in-frame clones alone and is incomplete. Clone size and V and J calls were adopted from that table, with D and trimming inferred from the DNA. The table shows a few hundred thousand clones, with roughly 86% occurring only once. This TCR was recovered from a woman between 50 and 59 years old with acute or convalescent COVID-19. The sequenced sample was peripheral blood. J is TRBJ1-1 and V is TRBV29-1; 7 bases line up with TRBD1. DNA of the CDR3: TGCAGCGTGAAACCTGGACAGGTGAACACTGAAGCTTTCTTT. It encodes CSVKPGQVNTEAFF.